Each of the 11 T cell receptor beta chains below was sequenced from the same sample in a study of shared clonotypes between healthy human individuals. Profiling relied on immunoSEQ multiplex PCR, and the TCRdb table lists in-frame clones only, not all of them. In the table there are 2 million or so clones, approximately 95% of which are singletons. Sequencing used naive CD4+ T cells sorted from blood. Regarding subset: CD45RA+ positively selected. These receptors all come from a man in his late teens or twenties in good health.

V is TRBV30 and J is TRBJ1-6; tentative D call: TRBD1 (6 bases). The CDR3 sequence is 17 residues long. V lost 3 bases, J lost 2 bases, and 17 bases lay in between. The germline V gene has CDR1 GTSNPN and CDR2 SVGIG (reference sequence). CDR3 nucleotides: TGTGCCTGGAGGCCTTTGGCGGGGGCAACCTATAATTCACCCCTCCACTTT. Translation: CAWRPLAGATYNSPLHF.

The chain is built from TRBV19 and TRBJ1-5, with a tentative D call TRBD1 (5 bases). Germline assignment: CDR1 LNHDA and CDR2 SQIVND (reference sequence). The V end lost 3 bases, the J end lost 3 bases, and 9 bases lay between the germline ends. This CDR3 is 14 amino acids long. As DNA, the CDR3 is TGTGCCAGTAGTATGGGGACCTTCAATCAGCCCCAGCATTTT. Amino acid sequence: CASSMGTFNQPQHF.

To note about this clone: The junction differs from germline at one of its ends, possibly a read error. The rearrangement links TRBV30 to TRBJ1-2; D call uncertain. The CDR3 contains 11 residues. Germline loops: CDR1 GTSNPN, CDR2 SVGIG (reference sequence). The CDR3 DNA reads as TGTGCCTGGACCGTCGGGCTCCGACCGGCCTTC. Translating it yields CAWTVGLRPAF.

CDR3 amino acids: CASSQGPSAAPLHF. In DNA form, the CDR3 reads TGCGCCAGCAGCCAGGGGCCGTCCGCGGCACCCCTCCACTTT. The chain combines TRBV4-3 with TRBJ1-6; a possible D gene is TRBD1 (5 bases). Germline lookup yields CDR1 LGHNA and CDR2 YSLEER. The CDR3 consists of 14 residues. V was pared by 3 bases and J by 11 bases, with 14 bases between.

This clone is a singleton in its sample. The chain couples TRBV10-2 to TRBJ2-1, with 11 bases aligning to TRBD2. The length of the CDR3 is 13 residues. Germline-derived CDR1 and CDR2 are WSHSY and SAAADI. V lost 9 bases to trimming and J lost 7 bases; unmatched junction nucleotides: 5. The DNA for the CDR3 is TGCGCCAGTGGACTAGCGGGTCGAAATGAGCAGTTCTTC. Translated, it gives CASGLAGRNEQFF.

This sequence joins TRBV7-2 and TRBJ2-6; D uncertain. Germline V lookup: CDR1 SGHTA, CDR2 FQGNSA. Trimming took off 2 bases at V and 1 base at J, with 9 bases between the two ends. The CDR3 runs 16 residues. The CDR3 region has the DNA TGTGCCAGCAGCTTATGGGTTTTGTCTGGGGCCAACGTCCTGACTTTC. As protein: CASSLWVLSGANVLTF.

With regard to this clone: At the DNA level, this CDR3 is encoded by other sequences in the same sample as well. This CDR3 reads CAISEGSNQPQHF. The CDR3 DNA is TGTGCCATCAGTGAAGGCAGCAATCAGCCCCAGCATTTT. The J gene is TRBJ1-5, the V gene TRBV10-3; D remains ambiguous. Germline CDR1 and CDR2: ENHRY and SYGVKD. Trimming pared 3 bases from V and 1 base from J, leaving 4 bases between. The CDR3 runs 13 residues.

The J gene is TRBJ1-4, the V gene TRBV14; 7 nucleotides line up with TRBD1. The CDR3 has 16 amino acids. Germline-derived CDR1 and CDR2 are SGHDN and FVKESK. With V trimmed by 3 bases and J by 5 bases, 9 bases remained unmatched. The chain's CDR3 is CASSQTTGAPNEKLFF. The DNA for the CDR3 is TGTGCCAGCAGCCAGACCACAGGGGCCCCGAATGAAAAACTGTTTTTT. Based on the CDR3 plus reference TRBV14 and TRBJ1-4, the full variable domain is EAGVTQFPSHSVIEKGQTVTLRCDPISGHDNLYWYRRVMGKEIKFLLHFVKESKQDESGMPNNRFLAERTGGTYSTLKVQPAELEDSGVYFCASSQTTGAPNEKLFFGSGTQLSVL.

The chain uses TRBV11-3 and TRBJ2-2; 9 nucleotides match TRBD1. The V and J ends lost 4 bases and 3 bases, in that order; junction bases with no gene match: 3. This CDR3 spans 15 amino acids. Looked up from germline, CDR1 is SGHNT and CDR2 is YENEEA. In DNA form, the CDR3 reads TGTGCCAGCAGCTCGGGGACAGGGCACACCGGGGAGCTGTTTTTT. It yields the protein CASSSGTGHTGELFF.

The chain is built from TRBV10-1 and TRBJ2-7; D uncertain. The CDR3 totals 16 residues. V was pared by 0 bases and J by 3 bases, with 15 bases between. The germline V gene has CDR1 WNHNN and CDR2 SYGVQD (reference sequence). As DNA, the CDR3 is TGCGCCAGCAGTGAGTCGCCCGCGTCCACCCTCTACGAGCAGTACTTC. Protein sequence: CASSESPASTLYEQYF.

With regard to this clone: The same CDR3 also results from other DNA sequences found in this sample. The chain recombines TRBV28 with TRBJ2-7; D may be TRBD2 (7 bases). V was pared by 7 bases and J by 2 bases, with 9 bases between. The length of the CDR3 is 12 residues. From germline, CDR1 is MDHEN and CDR2 SYDVKM. The chain's CDR3 is CASTGGPYEQYF. The CDR3 DNA reads TGTGCCAGCACGGGGGGCCCCTACGAGCAGTACTTC.